Included here is one T cell receptor (beta chain) sequence, with context. This entry comes from a study of cytomegalovirus exposure and HLA in healthy donors. The V end was cut by 3 bases, the J end by 6 bases, with 12 bases between. This CDR3 region has 14 residues. CDR1 is KGHSH, CDR2 LQKENI, per germline. PCR involved 60 Vbeta and 13 Jbeta primers. The method was immunoSEQ multiplex PCR; TCRdb's version includes in-frame clones alone and lacks a portion of them. The profile covers approximately 190,000 clones, with around 86% appearing a single time and around 0.75% taken by the ten largest. Material for sequencing was PBMCs. The rearrangement links TRBV18 to TRBJ2-1; D perhaps matches TRBD2 (6 bases). This receptor was taken from a woman between 18 and 29 years old in good health and CMV-seronegative. CDR3 in amino acids: CASSPIREINEQFF. CDR3 nucleotide sequence: TGTGCCAGCTCACCCATCCGGGAGATCAATGAGCAGTTCTTC.